This T cell receptor beta chain is drawn from a study of T-cell memory formation after mild COVID-19. The CDR3 extends over 13 amino acids. The germline V gene encodes CDR1 MNHEY and CDR2 SMNVEV (reference sequence). The V and J ends lost 1 base and 8 bases respectively, with 11 bases between them. TCRdb fed the 5' RACE reads into MiXCR, producing one record per CDR3 protein. This table has about 190,000 distinct CDR3 sequences, 20% to 25% appearing once. The sequencing sample was made of PBMCs or a T cell subset sorted from them (not recorded which). The V and J genes are TRBV27 and TRBJ1-1; D is unclear. The sequence derives from an adult woman who had mild COVID-19 (a few samples of this study predate the infection). Cell type and time point are not known. The CDR3 reads CASSLYAGGEAFF. The CDR3 coding sequence is TGTGCCAGCAGTTTATACGCAGGCGGCGAAGCTTTCTTT.